This TCR beta chain was obtained from a study of type 1 regulatory T cells. At the level of the study: This in vitro CD4 product, T-allo10, is enriched for Tr1 cells and alloantigen-specific.

In TCRdb, the reads were re-called with MiXCR into one record per CDR3 protein. The sample holds some 25,000 distinct CDR3 sequences, 55% to 80% seen once. To note about this clonotype: Its antigen is unidentified.

The germline V gene has CDR1 MNHEY and CDR2 SMNVEV (reference sequence). The germline V and J ends were trimmed by 5 bases and 9 bases, with 18 bases remaining between them. The CDR3 has 14 amino acids. This sequence originates from a human donor in good health. The genes are TRBV27 and TRBJ2-3, with D possibly being TRBD1 (5 bases). The source material was cultured T cells, either the whole culture or a sorted T cell fraction (not recorded which). Stated subset: Tr1-enriched cell product generated in vitro against host alloantigens. Written as DNA, the CDR3 is TGTGCCAGCAGTCCAACCCCGGACACTGGGACGCAGTATTTT. This sequence encodes CASSPTPDTGTQYF.